Shown below are 5 T cell receptor beta chains from a single sample sequenced in a study of blood T cell repertoires in COVID-19. Clones were read by immunoSEQ multiplex PCR, and TCRdb kept only the in-frame ones, dropping some. The sample contains over 100,000 clones, approximately 86% of which appear only once. Material: peripheral blood. These receptors came from a woman aged 70-85 years with COVID-19, enrolled during active disease.

The gene calls are TRBV5-1 and TRBJ2-1; possible D gene TRBD2, 5 bases. CDR3 length equals 16 residues. V was pared by 2 bases and J by 0 bases, with 12 bases between. CDR1 and CDR2 (germline): SGHRS, YFSETQ. CDR3 region: CASSFTSPASYNEQFF. The CDR3 DNA reads as TGCGCCAGCAGCTTTACTAGTCCTGCCTCCTACAATGAGCAGTTCTTC. Full variable domain (rest looked up from reference TRBV5-1 and TRBJ2-1): KAGVTQTPRYLIKTRGQQVTLSCSPISGHRSVSWYQQTPGQGLQFLFEYFSETQRNKGNFPGRFSGRQFSNSRSEMNVSTLELGDSALYLCASSFTSPASYNEQFFGPGTRLTVL.

This clone was observed once. The rearrangement uses TRBV6-6 and TRBJ1-2; the match to TRBD1 covers 7 bases. CDR1 is MNHNY, CDR2 SVGAGI, per germline (reference sequence). The CDR3 has 12 residues. The V segment lost 11 bases and the J segment 4 bases; nucleotides outside the gene matches: 7. The CDR3 nucleotides read TGTGCCGCATCAGGGGGACTCTATGGCTACACCTTC. Translated, it gives CAASGGLYGYTF.

The V and J genes are TRBV18 and TRBJ1-1; D might be TRBD1 (6 bases). This CDR3 region has 14 residues. The germline CDR1 and CDR2 sequences are KGHSH and LQKENI. V was pared by 4 bases and J by 5 bases, with 14 bases between. The CDR3 reads CASSQVQGLTEAFF. The CDR3 nucleotides read TGTGCCAGCTCACAGGTGCAGGGGCTAACTGAAGCTTTCTTT. Full variable domain (remainder filled in from reference TRBV18 and TRBJ1-1): NAGVMQNPRHLVRRRGQEARLRCSPMKGHSHVYWYRQLPEEGLKFMVYLQKENIIDESGMPKERFSAEFPKEGPSILRIQQVVRGDSAAYFCASSQVQGLTEAFFGQGTRLTVV.

V usage is TRBV2 and J usage is TRBJ2-5; 7 nucleotides agree with TRBD2. This CDR3 is built from 13 residues. Germline-derived CDR1 and CDR2 are SNHLY and FYNNEI. The junction had 7 bases not matched to a gene; V was cut back by 8 bases and J by 4 bases. CDR3 amino acids: CASDQRGGETQYF. Written as DNA, the CDR3 is TGTGCCAGCGATCAGCGGGGCGGAGAGACCCAGTACTTC.

The rearrangement uses TRBV28 and TRBJ1-5; weak D call: TRBD1 (6 bases). Trimming stripped 6 bases from V and 7 bases from J, with 16 bases between. The CDR3 loop spans 14 amino acids. Per germline, CDR1 MDHEN and CDR2 SYDVKM. The CDR3 protein is CASSRGGNSQPQHF. As DNA, the CDR3 is TGTGCCAGCAGCCGAGGGGGTAATAGCCAGCCCCAGCATTTT.